The T cell receptor beta chain described here comes from a study of glioma-infiltrating T cells after dendritic cell vaccination. The V and J ends lost 8 bases and 4 bases, in that order; junction bases with no gene match: 2. The CDR3 is made up of 13 amino acids. Germline CDR1 WSHSY, CDR2 SAAADI. Here immunoSEQ multiplex PCR was the method, and the copy in TCRdb shows in-frame clones only, minus some. The table has around 89,000 clones, 85% to 90% seen once. The starting material was blood, obtained before dendritic cell vaccination. J is TRBJ2-2 and V is TRBV10-2; 9 bases are a match to TRBD1. The receptor's source is a human donor with glioblastoma. The CDR3 reads CASGGQGTGELFF. The CDR3 DNA is TGCGCCAGCGGGGGACAGGGCACCGGGGAGCTGTTTTTT.